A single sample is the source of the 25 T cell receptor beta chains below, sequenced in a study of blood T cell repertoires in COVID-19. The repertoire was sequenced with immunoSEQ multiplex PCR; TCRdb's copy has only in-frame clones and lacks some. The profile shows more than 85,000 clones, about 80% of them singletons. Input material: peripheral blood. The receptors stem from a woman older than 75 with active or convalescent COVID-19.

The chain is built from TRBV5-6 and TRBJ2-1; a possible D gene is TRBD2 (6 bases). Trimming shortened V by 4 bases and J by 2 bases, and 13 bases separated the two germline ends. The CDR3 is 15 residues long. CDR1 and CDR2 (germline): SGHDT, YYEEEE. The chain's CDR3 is CASSRKRVTYNEQFF. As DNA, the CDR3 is TGTGCCAGCAGCAGGAAGCGGGTGACCTACAATGAGCAGTTCTTC. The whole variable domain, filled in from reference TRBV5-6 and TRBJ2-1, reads DAGVTQSPTHLIKTRGQQVTLRCSPKSGHDTVSWYQQALGQGPQFIFQYYEEEERQRGNFPDRFSGHQFPNYSSELNVNALLLGDSALYLCASSRKRVTYNEQFFGPGTRLTVL.

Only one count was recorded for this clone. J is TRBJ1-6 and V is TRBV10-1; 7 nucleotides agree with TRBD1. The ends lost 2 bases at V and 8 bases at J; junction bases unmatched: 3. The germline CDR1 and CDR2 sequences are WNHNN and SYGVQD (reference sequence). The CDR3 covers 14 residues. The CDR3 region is CASSEMQGDSPLHF. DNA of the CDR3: TGCGCCAGCAGTGAGATGCAGGGGGATTCACCCCTCCACTTT.

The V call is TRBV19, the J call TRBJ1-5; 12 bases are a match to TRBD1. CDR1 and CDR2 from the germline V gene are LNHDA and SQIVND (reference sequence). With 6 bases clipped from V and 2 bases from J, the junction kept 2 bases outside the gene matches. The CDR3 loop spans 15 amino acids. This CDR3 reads CASSGTGGGNQPQHF. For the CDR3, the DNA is TGTGCCAGTAGCGGGACAGGGGGCGGCAATCAGCCCCAGCATTTT.

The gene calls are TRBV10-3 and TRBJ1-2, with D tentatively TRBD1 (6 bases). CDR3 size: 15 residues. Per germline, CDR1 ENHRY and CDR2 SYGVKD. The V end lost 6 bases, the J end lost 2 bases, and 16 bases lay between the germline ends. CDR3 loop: CAIRNRQEQNYGYTF. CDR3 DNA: TGTGCCATCAGAAACCGACAGGAACAAAACTATGGCTACACCTTC.

CDR3 bases: TGTGCCAGCAGTTACGGGCAGGGGGCAAAAAATGAGCAGTTCTTC. This sequence encodes CASSYGQGAKNEQFF. The gene calls are TRBV6-6 and TRBJ2-1; 8 bases align to TRBD1. CDR1 and CDR2 (germline): MNHNY, SVGAGI (reference sequence). With V trimmed by 2 bases and J by 7 bases, 7 bases remained unmatched. CDR3 length equals 15 residues.

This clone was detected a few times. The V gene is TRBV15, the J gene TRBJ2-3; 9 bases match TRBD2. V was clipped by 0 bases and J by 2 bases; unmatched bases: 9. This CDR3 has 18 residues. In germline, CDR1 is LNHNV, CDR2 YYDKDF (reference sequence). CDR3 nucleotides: TGTGCCACCAGCAGAGATAAGGTAGCGGGGGAACCCACAGATACGCAGTATTTT. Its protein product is CATSRDKVAGEPTDTQYF.

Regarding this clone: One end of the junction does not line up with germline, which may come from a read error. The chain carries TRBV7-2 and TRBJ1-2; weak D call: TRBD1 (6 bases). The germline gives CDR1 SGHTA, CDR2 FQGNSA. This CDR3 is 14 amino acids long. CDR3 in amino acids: CASSLAGAYYGYTF. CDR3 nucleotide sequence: TGTGCCAGCAGCCTAGCAGGGGCTTACTATGGCTACACCTTC.

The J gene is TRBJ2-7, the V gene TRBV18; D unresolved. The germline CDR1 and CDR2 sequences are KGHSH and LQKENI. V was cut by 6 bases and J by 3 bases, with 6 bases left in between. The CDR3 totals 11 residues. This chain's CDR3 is CASSRVYEQYF. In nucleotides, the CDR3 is TGTGCCAGCTCTCGCGTCTACGAGCAGTACTTC. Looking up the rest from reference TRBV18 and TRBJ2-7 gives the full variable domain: NAGVMQNPRHLVRRRGQEARLRCSPMKGHSHVYWYRQLPEEGLKFMVYLQKENIIDESGMPKERFSAEFPKEGPSILRIQQVVRGDSAAYFCASSRVYEQYFGPGTRLTVT.

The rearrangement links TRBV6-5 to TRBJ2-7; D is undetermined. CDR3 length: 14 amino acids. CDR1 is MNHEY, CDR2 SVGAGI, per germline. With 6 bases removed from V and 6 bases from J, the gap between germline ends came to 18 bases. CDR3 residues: CASRMGPQQAEQYF. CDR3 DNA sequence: TGTGCCAGCAGAATGGGCCCCCAGCAGGCCGAGCAGTACTTC.

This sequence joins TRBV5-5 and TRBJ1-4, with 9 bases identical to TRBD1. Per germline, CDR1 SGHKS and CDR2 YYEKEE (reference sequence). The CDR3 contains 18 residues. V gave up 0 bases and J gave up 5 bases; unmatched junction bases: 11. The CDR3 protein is CASSLGFPGTGINEKLFF. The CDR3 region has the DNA TGTGCCAGCAGCTTGGGTTTCCCCGGGACAGGGATAAATGAAAAACTGTTTTTT.

The CDR3 coding sequence is TGTGCCAGCAGCCGACAGTCAAGGGAGACCCAGTACTTC. The encoded protein is CASSRQSRETQYF. The chain joins TRBV14 to TRBJ2-5; D possibly corresponds to TRBD1 (5 bases). Germline loops: CDR1 SGHDN, CDR2 FVKESK. V was pared by 4 bases and J by 5 bases, with 11 bases between. The CDR3 is made up of 13 amino acids.

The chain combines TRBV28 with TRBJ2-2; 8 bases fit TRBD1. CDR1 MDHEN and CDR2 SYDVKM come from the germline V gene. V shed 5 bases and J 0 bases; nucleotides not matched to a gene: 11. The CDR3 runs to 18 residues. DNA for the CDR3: TGTGCCAGCAGTCACCTATGGGGGACAGGACCGAACACCGGGGAGCTGTTTTTT. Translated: CASSHLWGTGPNTGELFF.

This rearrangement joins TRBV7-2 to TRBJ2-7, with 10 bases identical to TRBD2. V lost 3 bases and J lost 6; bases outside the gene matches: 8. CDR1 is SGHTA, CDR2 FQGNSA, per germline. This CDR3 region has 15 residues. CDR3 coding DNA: TGTGCCAGCAGCTTTATTCTAGCGGGAGAAGGCGAGCAGTACTTC. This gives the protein CASSFILAGEGEQYF. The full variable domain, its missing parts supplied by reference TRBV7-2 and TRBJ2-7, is GAGVSQSPSNKVTEKGKDVELRCDPISGHTALYWYRQSLGQGLEFLIYFQGNSAPDKSGLPSDRFSAERTGGSVSTLTIQRTQQEDSAVYLCASSFILAGEGEQYFGPGTRLTVT.

The CDR3 is CSASVVGTEAFF. The CDR3 DNA follows: TGCAGTGCTAGTGTGGTCGGGACTGAAGCTTTCTTT. This chain links TRBV20-1 with TRBJ1-1; unclear D gene. The CDR3 sequence is 12 residues long. Germline CDR1 reads DFQATT; CDR2 reads SNEGSKA (reference sequence). The germline V and J ends were trimmed by 3 bases and 5 bases, with 10 bases remaining between them.

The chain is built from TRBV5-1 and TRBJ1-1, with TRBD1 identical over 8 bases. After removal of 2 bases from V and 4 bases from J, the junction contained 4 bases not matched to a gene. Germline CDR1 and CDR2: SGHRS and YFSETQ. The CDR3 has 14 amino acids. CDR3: CASSFLTGGTEAFF. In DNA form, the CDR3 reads TGCGCCAGCAGCTTCCTTACAGGGGGCACTGAAGCTTTCTTT.

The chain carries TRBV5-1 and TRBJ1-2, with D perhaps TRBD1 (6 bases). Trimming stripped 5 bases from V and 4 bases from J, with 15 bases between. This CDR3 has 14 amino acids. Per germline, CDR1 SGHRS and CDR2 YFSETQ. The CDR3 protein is CASSGGRGGYGYTF. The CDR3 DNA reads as TGCGCCAGCAGTGGCGGGCGAGGGGGCTATGGCTACACCTTC. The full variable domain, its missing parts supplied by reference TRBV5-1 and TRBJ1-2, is KAGVTQTPRYLIKTRGQQVTLSCSPISGHRSVSWYQQTPGQGLQFLFEYFSETQRNKGNFPGRFSGRQFSNSRSEMNVSTLELGDSALYLCASSGGRGGYGYTFGSGTRLTVV.

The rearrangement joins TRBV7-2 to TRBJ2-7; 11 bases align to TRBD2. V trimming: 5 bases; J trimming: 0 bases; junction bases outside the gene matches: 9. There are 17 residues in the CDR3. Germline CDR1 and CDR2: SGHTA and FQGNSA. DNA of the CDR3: TGTGCCAGCAGCCCCCGAACTAGCGGGAGCAGCTCCTACGAGCAGTACTTC. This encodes CASSPRTSGSSSYEQYF.

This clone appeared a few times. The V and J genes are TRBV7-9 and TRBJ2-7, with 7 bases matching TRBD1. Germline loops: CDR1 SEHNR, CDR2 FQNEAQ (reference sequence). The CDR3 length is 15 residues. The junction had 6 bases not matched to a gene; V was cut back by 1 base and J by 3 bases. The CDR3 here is CASSLGDSIRYEQYF. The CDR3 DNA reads TGTGCCAGCAGCTTAGGGGACAGCATTCGCTACGAGCAGTACTTC.

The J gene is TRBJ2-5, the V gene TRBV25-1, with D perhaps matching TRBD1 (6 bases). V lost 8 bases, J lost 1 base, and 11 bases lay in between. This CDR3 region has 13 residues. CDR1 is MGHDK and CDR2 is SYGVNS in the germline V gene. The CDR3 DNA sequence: TGTGCCAGCTCCAGGACAGCCCAAGAGACCCAGTACTTC. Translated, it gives CASSRTAQETQYF.

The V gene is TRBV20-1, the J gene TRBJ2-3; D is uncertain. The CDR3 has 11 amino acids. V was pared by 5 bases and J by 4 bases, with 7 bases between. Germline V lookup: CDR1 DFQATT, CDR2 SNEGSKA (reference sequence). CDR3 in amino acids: CSAGVSDTQYF. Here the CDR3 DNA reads TGCAGTGCTGGTGTATCAGATACGCAGTATTTT.

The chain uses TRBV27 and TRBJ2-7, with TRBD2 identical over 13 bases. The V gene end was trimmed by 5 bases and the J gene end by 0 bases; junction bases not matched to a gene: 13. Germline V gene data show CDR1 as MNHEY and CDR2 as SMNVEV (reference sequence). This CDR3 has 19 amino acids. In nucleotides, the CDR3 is TGTGCCAGCAGTCCGTCCCGCCTGGGACTAGCGGGATCCTCCTACGAGCAGTACTTC. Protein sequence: CASSPSRLGLAGSSYEQYF.

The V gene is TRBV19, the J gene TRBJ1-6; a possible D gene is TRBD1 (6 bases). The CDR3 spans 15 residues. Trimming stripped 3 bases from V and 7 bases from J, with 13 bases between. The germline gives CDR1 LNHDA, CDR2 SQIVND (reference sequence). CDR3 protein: CASSIEGGENSPLHF. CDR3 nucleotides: TGTGCCAGTAGTATTGAAGGGGGAGAAAATTCACCCCTCCACTTT.

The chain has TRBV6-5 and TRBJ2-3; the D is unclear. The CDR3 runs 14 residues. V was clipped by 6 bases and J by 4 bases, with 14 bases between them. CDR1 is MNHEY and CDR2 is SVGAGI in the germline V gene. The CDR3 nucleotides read TGTGCCAGCAGCCTTCTAAACGTGGCAGATACGCAGTATTTT. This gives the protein CASSLLNVADTQYF.

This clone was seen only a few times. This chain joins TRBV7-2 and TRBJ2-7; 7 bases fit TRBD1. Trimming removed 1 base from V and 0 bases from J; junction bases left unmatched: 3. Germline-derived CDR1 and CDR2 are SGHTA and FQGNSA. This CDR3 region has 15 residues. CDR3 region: CASSLDRGISYEQYF. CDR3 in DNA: TGTGCCAGCAGCTTAGACAGGGGAATCTCCTACGAGCAGTACTTC. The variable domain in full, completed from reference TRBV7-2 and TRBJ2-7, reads GAGVSQSPSNKVTEKGKDVELRCDPISGHTALYWYRQSLGQGLEFLIYFQGNSAPDKSGLPSDRFSAERTGGSVSTLTIQRTQQEDSAVYLCASSLDRGISYEQYFGPGTRLTVT.

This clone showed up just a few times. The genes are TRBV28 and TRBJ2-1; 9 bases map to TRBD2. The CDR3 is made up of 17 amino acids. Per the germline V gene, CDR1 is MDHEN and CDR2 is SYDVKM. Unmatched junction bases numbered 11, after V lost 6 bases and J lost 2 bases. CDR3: CASSRPAGGYPYNEQFF. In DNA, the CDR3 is TGTGCCAGCAGCCGACCAGCGGGAGGCTATCCCTACAATGAGCAGTTCTTC.